These T cell receptor beta chains were read from a single sample in a study of cytomegalovirus exposure and HLA in healthy donors. Assay: immunoSEQ multiplex PCR; the TCRdb copy retains only in-frame clones and omits some. The sample lists approximately 140,000 clones; roughly 79% were seen once. The specimen sequenced was PBMCs. The source is a middle-aged woman in good health and CMV-seropositive. Each CDR3 is given with its conserved first and last residue. A D gene is named only where the DNA matches it firmly. Part of the rows lack a size; the others show once, few, many or a class for expanded clones.

v_call,j_call,clone_size,d_call,cdr3_nt,cdr3_aa
TRBV5-5,TRBJ2-3,few,-,TGTGCCAGCAGCTTGGCCTCCGCCGCGGGTACGCAGTATTTT,CASSLASAAGTQYF
TRBV5-5,TRBJ2-7,-,-,TGTGCCAGCAGCTTGGCCACAGGTTCCCCCTACGAGCAGTACTTC,CASSLATGSPYEQYF
TRBV28,TRBJ2-2,-,TRBD1,TGTGCCAGCTACCCCTCCGGACAGGGGACCGGGGAGCTGTTTTTT,CASYPSGQGTGELFF
TRBV10-3,TRBJ1-2,-,-,TGTGCCATCAGTGAGGGGCAGCCCTATGGCTACACCTTC,CAISEGQPYGYTF
TRBV2,TRBJ1-1,-,-,TGTGCCGGCTCGGGACTCGGGAACACTGAAGCTTTCTTT,CAGSGLGNTEAFF
TRBV2,TRBJ2-7,-,TRBD1,TGTGCCAGCAGTTTTCAGGGGGCGCCTGTCTACGAGCAGTACTTC,CASSFQGAPVYEQYF
TRBV6-5,TRBJ1-1,few,-,TGTGCCAGCAGTTACTCGTTGGGCGAAACTGAAGCTTTCTTT,CASSYSLGETEAFF
TRBV4-1,TRBJ1-1,-,TRBD1,TGCGCCAGCAGCCACCAGGGGGCAGGGACTGAAGCTTTCTTT,CASSHQGAGTEAFF
TRBV10-2,TRBJ2-1,few,TRBD2,TGCGCCAGCTCCTCGCGGGGGGACAATGAGCAGTTCTTC,CASSSRGDNEQFF
TRBV5-5,TRBJ1-1,few,-,TGTGCCAGCAGCCTCGCGGGGCACAACACTGAAGCTTTCTTT,CASSLAGHNTEAFF
TRBV6-5,TRBJ2-1,few,-,TGTGCCAGCGGGGACTCGGTTTACAATGAGCAGTTCTTC,CASGDSVYNEQFF
TRBV2,TRBJ1-3,-,TRBD1,TGTGCCAGCAGTTTGGACAGGGGCCTCGGAAACACCATATATTTT,CASSLDRGLGNTIYF
TRBV7-9,TRBJ2-4,-,TRBD1,TGTGCCAGCAGCTTTGGGGACAGGGAGACGGCCAAAAACATTCAGTACTTC,CASSFGDRETAKNIQYF
TRBV10-2,TRBJ2-3,few,TRBD2,TGCGCCAGCAGTGATAACCTAGCGGGGGCAGATACGCAGTATTTT,CASSDNLAGADTQYF
TRBV2,TRBJ1-2,-,-,TGTGCCAGCAGTGAAATGGTGGGGGGGGATGGCTACACCTTC,CASSEMVGGDGYTF
TRBV5-6,TRBJ2-2,few,-,TGTGCCAGCAGCTTGGGAGGGGGGGCGAACACCGGGGAGCTGTTTTTT,CASSLGGGANTGELFF
TRBV5-4,TRBJ2-1,-,-,TGTGCCAGCAGCTCGGGACTGTCTTACAATGAGCAGTTCTTC,CASSSGLSYNEQFF
TRBV15,TRBJ2-3,-,TRBD2,TGTGCCACCAGCAGCCTCGGGACTAGCGGCATAACAGATACGCAGTATTTT,CATSSLGTSGITDTQYF
TRBV5-1,TRBJ1-3,-,-,TGCGCCAGCAGCTTGGGAGAAAGCTCTGGAAACACCATATATTTT,CASSLGESSGNTIYF
TRBV5-4,TRBJ2-1,-,TRBD2,TGTGCCAGCACCCCCTCCGCGGTACTAGCGGATTACAATGAGCAGTTCTTC,CASTPSAVLADYNEQFF
TRBV5-1,TRBJ1-2,once,-,TGCGCCAGCAGCTTGGGGGAGGGCTATGGCTACACCTTC,CASSLGEGYGYTF
TRBV28,TRBJ1-2,-,TRBD1,TGTGCCAGCAGTCGATCCGGGACAGGGAGTGATAGGGGTCATGGCTACACCTTC,CASSRSGTGSDRGHGYTF
TRBV6-1,TRBJ2-5,-,-,TGTGCCAGCGCAGGGCGGTACCAAGAGACCCAGTACTTC,CASAGRYQETQYF
TRBV18,TRBJ1-5,-,-,TGTGCCAGCTCACCATCGGGTCAGCCCCAGCATTTT,CASSPSGQPQHF
TRBV10-3,TRBJ1-2,once,TRBD1,TGTGCCATCAGTGAGGACCTCCAGGGGGGAGGCTACACCTTC,CAISEDLQGGGYTF
TRBV6-1,TRBJ1-3,few,-,TGTGCCAGCAGTGATTGGGAGGGAAACACCATATATTTT,CASSDWEGNTIYF
TRBV7-9,TRBJ2-1,-,TRBD2,TGTGCCAGCAGCTTAGCTCCCCCGCCTAGCGGAGACTCCTACAATGAGCAGTTCTTC,CASSLAPPPSGDSYNEQFF
TRBV9,TRBJ2-3,-,TRBD2,TGTGCCAGCAGCGTAGCAGGGACTAGTCGATCAGATACGCAGTATTTT,CASSVAGTSRSDTQYF
TRBV7-9,TRBJ1-2,-,TRBD1,TGTGCCAGCAGCCCGGCCGGGACAGGGGGCTATGGCTACACCTTC,CASSPAGTGGYGYTF
TRBV6-1,TRBJ2-5,-,TRBD1,TGTGCCAGCAGTGGCTTTTGGACAGGGTACGAAGAGACCCAGTACTTC,CASSGFWTGYEETQYF
TRBV5-4,TRBJ1-4,-,TRBD1,TGTGCCAGCAGCCGGGACAGCTCATTAACTAATGAAAAACTGTTTTTT,CASSRDSSLTNEKLFF
TRBV25-1,TRBJ2-7,-,-,TGTGCCAGCAGTGGTTACGGTGGGCAATCCGGCTACGAGCAGTACTTC,CASSGYGGQSGYEQYF
TRBV6-6,TRBJ1-1,few,-,TGTGCCAGCGGAACCAGGGGTGAGGACACTGAAGCTTTCTTT,CASGTRGEDTEAFF
TRBV18,TRBJ1-2,-,-,TGTGCCAGCTCATCTTCAGGGGACTACACCTTC,CASSSSGDYTF
TRBV18,TRBJ1-1,-,-,TGTGCCAGCTCACCAAAGACAGAGAACACTGAAGCTTTCTTT,CASSPKTENTEAFF
TRBV27,TRBJ2-1,-,-,TGTGCCAGCAGTCACCCGGTGGGGGGTTGGAATGAGCAGTTCTTC,CASSHPVGGWNEQFF
TRBV28,TRBJ1-1,-,-,TGTGCCAGCAGTAATGGGGCCCGGACTGAAGCTTTCTTT,CASSNGARTEAFF
TRBV13,TRBJ2-1,once,-,TGTGCCAGCAGCTTAGTCCGGTACAATGAGCAGTTCTTC,CASSLVRYNEQFF
TRBV29-1,TRBJ1-2,-,TRBD1,TGCAGCGCTAATACTAGGACAGGGGGCTTTGGCTACACCTTC,CSANTRTGGFGYTF
TRBV28,TRBJ2-2,once,TRBD1,TGTGCCAGCAGTTTATCAGGACAGGGCTTCACCGGGGAGCTGTTTTTT,CASSLSGQGFTGELFF
TRBV4-2,TRBJ2-7,few,TRBD2,TGTGCCAGCAGCCCGAGACTAGCGGGGGCGGGGGAGCAGTACTTC,CASSPRLAGAGEQYF
TRBV28,TRBJ1-2,-,TRBD1,TGTGCCAGCAGTCCCCTTACAGGGGACAACTATGGCTACACCTTC,CASSPLTGDNYGYTF
TRBV19,TRBJ2-2,once,-,TGTGCCAGTAGTACTCAGGGAAGTCCCGGGGAGCTGTTTTTT,CASSTQGSPGELFF
TRBV19,TRBJ1-5,once,TRBD1,TGTGCCAGTAGTATAGAGGGGACAGGGTCTCAGCCCCAGCATTTT,CASSIEGTGSQPQHF
TRBV19,TRBJ1-1,-,-,TGTGCCAGTAGTGTAACCGGGTCCATCAACACTGAAGCTTTCTTT,CASSVTGSINTEAFF
TRBV28,TRBJ1-1,few,TRBD1,TGTGCCAGCGGAACCAACAGGGGTGCTTTCTTT,CASGTNRGAFF
TRBV30,TRBJ2-1,-,TRBD2,TGTGCCTGGACTCAACTAGCGGGGGCCTTGGAGCAGTTCTTC,CAWTQLAGALEQFF
TRBV9,TRBJ2-7,few,-,TGTGCCAGCAGCGTAGGCGGGGATCCCTCCTACGAGCAGTACTTC,CASSVGGDPSYEQYF
TRBV5-1,TRBJ2-3,-,TRBD2,TGCGCCAGCAGCCCGGGGACTAGCGGGGGGAACACAGATACGCAGTATTTT,CASSPGTSGGNTDTQYF